Sequencing of this T cell receptor beta chain was carried out in a study of T cells in Graves' hyperthyroidism and ophthalmopathy. The CDR3 is 11 residues long, ends included. Germline CDR1 SEHNR, CDR2 FQNEAQ (reference sequence). RNA transcripts provided the source from which TCR beta CDR3 regions were amplified. The TCR CDR3 was amplified in a first-round RT-PCR using the HTBI primer set. TCRdb fed the multiplex PCR reads into MiXCR, producing one record per CDR3 protein. The table records over 500,000 distinct CDR3 sequences, 40% to 50% of them present only once. Study-level points and caveats: Prediction of ophthalmopathy progression came a median 6.5 months pre-onset.

With regard to this clonotype: Its cognate antigen is unknown. The conserved phenylalanine or tryptophan normally closing the CDR3 is absent here, so this likely arose from a read error. The limits of the CDR3 on the DNA are not certain, so only TCRdb's listed CDR3 is given.

The chain employs TRBV7-9 and TRBJ1-2. Source material: peripheral blood or thyroid tissue (not recorded which). The TCR was taken from an adult woman with Graves' disease, either hyperthyroidism or ophthalmopathy (not recorded which). The CDR3 loop is CASSLSPTVWI.